This record covers a single TCR beta chain. A few counts support this clonotype. Its cognate antigen has yet to be identified. Qualities for individual bases were not recorded, and no much larger clone is one base off. The CDR3, from cysteine to phenylalanine, totals 15 residues. Just CDR3 DNA is preserved here, 45 bases in frame from base 1. The germline V gene provides CDR1 SGDLS and CDR2 YYNGEE. Germline trimming: 2 bases from V, 5 bases from J; junction bases outside gene matches: 8. The library was built by means of multiplex PCR. These reads were obtained on an Illumina HiSeq 4000. CDR3 regions were amplified by Arm-PCR with iRepertoire HTBI primers to construct TCR beta libraries. PCR products were gel purified before sequencing. In the source study's methods: A total of 60 to 80 TRBV and 14 TRBJ segments were identified across samples and were used for gene usage analysis of CDR3 amino acid clonotypes. COPE and FqMerger were used to merge the filtered high-quality paired reads into contigs. BLAST was used to align contigs to IMGT TRBV, TRBD and TRBJ reference genes, and CDR3 was defined according to IMGT. Any clonotype with a frequency above 0.1% was counted as a highly expanded clone. Repertoire diversity was measured by Shannon entropy, and V-J evenness by the Gini coefficient. Clonotypes shared by more than one individual were considered public. TCRdb's own reprocessing of the public reads used fastp at Q25 and MiXCR and kept productive beta chains. Identical CDR3 proteins give one entry, which carries the most common genes and DNA. These V and J calls originate from TCRdb's pipeline instead of the authors' own analysis. For this sample there are roughly 430,000 distinct CDR3 sequences; 16% appear just once. Of the sample, roughly 10% falls within the top ten clones.

These data originate in a study of regulatory T cells in long-lasting Graves disease (dated by TCRdb to the early 2020s). A note on the overall study: Patients with newly diagnosed Graves' disease had been on antithyroid drugs for under 3 months. A total of roughly 35 samples were covered by TCR sequencing, comprising approximately 13 persistent and some 20 newly diagnosed Graves' disease patients. The study was conducted in China and was registered as a clinical trial. Peripheral blood TCR sequencing and RNA sequencing compared persistent Graves' disease patients with newly diagnosed Graves' disease patients. Summary of the overall study and its limitations: Persistent disease showed preferential use of TRBV28, TRBJ1-2 and TRBJ2-5, whereas newly diagnosed disease favored TRBV20-1 and TRBJ2-1. As a limitation, the authors acknowledged that the small sample size may reduce accuracy. Sequencing and analysis were limited to the TCR beta chain. Persistent patients shared more public clonotypes among themselves (around 3,000) than newly diagnosed patients did (about 970). Only peripheral blood was studied, because thyroid tissue, the primary lesion, was inaccessible. Compared with newly diagnosed patients, patients with persistent Graves' disease had lower TCR Shannon entropy and fewer highly expanded clones, which suggests clonal expansion.

The time point label, read with the paper, signifies: newly diagnosed GD, antithyroid drugs for less than 3 months. RNA was extracted from PBMCs in TRIzol for both TCR sequencing and RNA sequencing. Graves' disease was diagnosed according to American Thyroid Association guidelines. Patients for the study were recruited at an endocrinology department in Xi'an, China. From each patient, around 9.3 milliliters of peripheral blood was collected into an EDTA anticoagulant tube. Ficoll Paque Plus density gradient separation was used to isolate PBMCs, and no further T cell sorting was done. An Agilent 2100 Bioanalyzer and agarose gel were used to check RNA quality, and a NanoDrop 2000 was used to measure RNA concentration. This same sample was also part of a study on T cells in Graves' hyperthyroidism and ophthalmopathy. The second paper further reports: Stable Graves' hyperthyroidism was defined as the absence of progression to ophthalmopathy over 18 months of follow-up. The hyperthyroidism patients were between 18 and 65 years old and newly diagnosed, with a disease duration of less than 2 months. Any patient with an uncontrolled infection, another autoimmune disease, pregnancy or lactation was excluded. Diagnoses were based on clinical symptoms, serum thyroxine and TRAb, thyroid ultrasound and orbital computed tomography. A first-round RT-PCR of the TCR CDR3 used the HTBI primer set with the Qiagen OneStep RT-PCR kit. Most expanded thyroid clonotypes (frequency above 0.001) were also found in blood, which suggests that blood repertoires may mirror thyroid immune responses. Ophthalmopathy was separated from stable hyperthyroidism by a 13 V-J signature model, with about 88% sensitivity and about 81% specificity obtained in cross-validation and 80%/75% obtained in testing. In validation, the model predicted progression to ophthalmopathy with approximately 71% sensitivity and approximately 74% specificity, a median of approximately 6.5 months before onset. TCR V-J signatures able to tell the groups apart were searched for in a discovery cohort of 100 patients, of whom over 40 had Graves' ophthalmopathy and roughly 58 had stable Graves' hyperthyroidism. Prospective prediction of ophthalmopathy was tested in an independent validation cohort of some 20 hyperthyroidism patients and 17 patients who later progressed to ophthalmopathy. The approximately 98 discovery patients were randomly divided into training and test sets at a 7:3 ratio. Thyroid tissue and blood T-cell repertoires from more than 5 Graves' hyperthyroidism patients were also compared in the study. After blood sampling, hyperthyroidism patients were treated with methimazole at a starting dose of 30 mg daily, and ophthalmopathy patients were treated with high-dose intravenous methylprednisolone. Libraries were constructed in a second round of multiplex PCR, after which size selection and purification were carried out. Paired-end sequencing of the libraries was performed with 100 bp reads on an Illumina HiSeq2000. Raw data were processed with SOAPnuke, discarding reads with adapters, uncalled bases, mean Phred below 15, or no exact constant-primer or identifier match. COPE v1.2.5 was used to merge the high-quality paired reads, and each unique nucleotide sequence was defined as a clonotype. MiTCR v1.1 was used to align the clonotypes against IMGT TRBV, TRBD and TRBJ reference segments. Only V-J combinations with frequency above 0.0001, covering about 99% of repertoires, were analysed. The TCS score was defined as the ratio of F50 (clonal expansion) to E x V (chaos), calculated using BLOSUM62-based TCRdist between CDR3 peptides within each V-J. Welch's t-statistics and random forest reduced 450 to 600 V-J features to about 12, which were used in a naive Bayes classifier (R e1071). No statistical method was used to set the sample size in advance, and investigators knew the group allocation. The paper reports TCR Vbeta CDR3 sequencing of roughly 140 peripheral blood samples: approximately 41 ophthalmopathy, roughly 74 hyperthyroidism and approximately 17 progressor patients.

The receptor chain draws on TRBV9 and TRBJ2-7; 9 bases in the middle match TRBD2. The specimen was peripheral blood mononuclear cells (PBMCs), collected at new diagnosis, from a patient treated with antithyroid drugs. The clonotype comes from a woman between 25 and 40 years old with Graves disease. Donor details come from another sample of the same person, matched by shared clones. The CDR3 corresponds to CASSVFSGSFDEQYF. The nucleotide sequence is given as TGTGCCAGCAGCGTCTTTAGCGGGAGTTTCGACGAGCAGTACTTC.